These 5 T cell receptor beta chains were sequenced from one sample in a study of identical twins. Via MiXCR, TCRdb re-called the 5' RACE reads, giving one row per CDR3 protein. This table has roughly 700,000 distinct CDR3 sequences, less than 10% appearing once. This same sample was also taken into another study, of yellow fever vaccine responses in identical twins.

Sequencing used PBMCs. These receptors were obtained from a woman under 30 in good health.

The chain links TRBV4-3 to TRBJ2-7; 7 bases align to TRBD1. The germline CDR1 and CDR2 sequences are LGHNA and YSLEER. The V gene end was trimmed by 0 bases and the J gene end by 1 base; junction bases not matched to a gene: 6. This CDR3 spans 16 amino acids. CDR3: CASSQDPTGKSYEQYF. CDR3 nucleotide sequence: TGCGCCAGCAGCCAAGATCCGACAGGGAAATCCTACGAGCAGTACTTC.

This clonotype was seen many times. The V call is TRBV4-3, the J call TRBJ2-5; the D gene is possibly TRBD2 (6 bases). Germline CDR1 is LGHNA and CDR2 is YSLEER. This CDR3 spans 17 amino acids. V gave up 0 bases and J gave up 5 bases, with 19 bases separating them. CDR3 DNA: TGCGCCAGCAGCCAAGATAGGGGTAGCGGAGGGGAGGAGACCCAGTACTTC. It translates to CASSQDRGSGGEETQYF.

This clonotype was seen only a few times. This chain links TRBV29-1 with TRBJ2-3; 11 bases are a match to TRBD2. This CDR3 spans 15 amino acids. With 3 bases clipped from V and 3 bases from J, the junction kept 5 bases outside the gene matches. From germline, CDR1 is SQVTM and CDR2 ANQGSEA. CDR3 in DNA: TGCAGCGTTGATATCGCTAGCGGGAGGACAGATACGCAGTATTTT. This gives the protein CSVDIASGRTDTQYF.

The chain uses TRBV29-1 and TRBJ2-7; TRBD2 matches at 12 bases. The CDR3 length is 17 residues. After removal of 4 bases from V and 5 bases from J, the junction contained 15 bases not matched to a gene. The germline V gene encodes CDR1 SQVTM and CDR2 ANQGSEA. The CDR3 sequence: CSVGFRASGRAQNEQYF. CDR3 nucleotides: TGCAGCGTTGGATTTCGCGCTAGCGGGAGGGCGCAGAACGAGCAGTACTTC.

This clonotype was recorded a few times. The chain joins TRBV6-6 to TRBJ2-4, with D perhaps assigned TRBD1 or TRBD2 (5 bases each). Germline assignment: CDR1 MNHNY and CDR2 SVGAGI (reference sequence). This CDR3 contains 13 residues. Trimming removed 4 bases from V and 4 bases from J, with 8 bases in between. The CDR3: CASSWDGKNIQYF. The CDR3, as DNA: TGTGCCAGCAGTTGGGACGGGAAAAACATTCAGTACTTC.